These 8 T cell receptor beta chains were sequenced from one sample in a study of T cell repertoires in cytomegalovirus infection. Their specific antigens are unknown. In TCRdb, the reads were re-called with MiXCR into one record per CDR3 protein. The data contain 360,000 or so distinct CDR3 sequences, roughly a third of them seen just once; the ten biggest clones take up approximately 15%. This material consisted of cultured PBMCs, taken from culture after CMV antigen stimulation. The receptor set was obtained from a human donor in good health (CMV status not recorded). Some clones in this sample may be carry-over from other donors' samples.

This clonotype was seen many times. The V gene is TRBV7-9, the J gene TRBJ2-4, with TRBD1 identical over 11 bases. The CDR3 spans 17 residues. Germline CDR1 and CDR2: SEHNR and FQNEAQ (reference sequence). J gave up 4 bases and V 5 bases, and 10 bases lay outside the gene matches. The DNA of the CDR3 is TGTGCCAGCAGCCAATGGACAGGGGGCAGGGGGAAAAACATTCAGTACTTC. This codes for CASSQWTGGRGKNIQYF.

This clonotype has a handful of counts. The chain is built from TRBV12-3 or TRBV12-4 and TRBJ2-1; TRBD2 matches at 14 bases. Trimming took 6 bases from V and 7 from J; bases not matched to a gene: 11. This CDR3 contains 17 residues. CDR3 loop: CASRGTSGSLIRNEQFF. The CDR3 nucleotides read TGTGCCAGCAGGGGGACTAGCGGGAGTTTGATAAGGAATGAGCAGTTCTTC.

The chain links TRBV12-3 or TRBV12-4 to TRBJ1-6; no clear D. Trimming removed 6 bases from V and 5 bases from J, with 11 bases in between. This CDR3 contains 14 residues. CDR3 DNA: TGTGCCAGCAGCCTGGATCTGAATAATTCACCCCTCCACTTT. Residues: CASSLDLNNSPLHF.

This clonotype was counted only a few times. The V and J genes are TRBV27 and TRBJ2-7; weak D call: TRBD2 (6 bases). The ends were cut back, 2 bases at V and 1 base at J, with 18 bases in the middle. Looked up from germline, CDR1 is MNHEY and CDR2 is SMNVEV (reference sequence). CDR3 size: 17 residues. CDR3 nucleotides: TGTGCCAGCAGTTTAATCAGCCCATCCGGAGGGTCCTACGAGCAGTACTTC. Amino acid sequence: CASSLISPSGGSYEQYF.

The rearrangement joins TRBV12-5 to TRBJ2-5; 7 nucleotides align to TRBD2. CDR3 size: 14 residues. Germline loops: CDR1 LGHNT, CDR2 FRNRAP. The trim removed 1 base at V and 1 base at J, leaving 0 bases unmatched. As DNA, the CDR3 is TGTGCTAGTGGTTTGGCGGGAGGCCAAGAGACCCAGTACTTC. Encoded protein: CASGLAGGQETQYF.

In its sample, this clonotype was seen many times. The chain uses TRBV7-2 and TRBJ2-3; D may be TRBD2 (6 bases). Germline CDR1 reads SGHTA; CDR2 reads FQGNSA. The CDR3 runs to 16 residues. V was clipped by 7 bases and J by 0 bases, with 17 bases between them. CDR3 protein: CASTRWRGSSTDTQYF. CDR3 nucleotides: TGTGCCAGCACCCGGTGGCGGGGATCTAGCACAGATACGCAGTATTTT.

This chain joins TRBV30 and TRBJ2-7; 9 nucleotides align to TRBD1. This CDR3 contains 15 residues. V gave up 2 bases and J gave up 3 bases; unmatched junction bases: 8. Looked up from germline, CDR1 is GTSNPN and CDR2 is SVGIG (reference sequence). In nucleotides, the CDR3 is TGTGCCTGGAGTCTCGGACAGGGGCCCTACTACGAGCAGTACTTC. Residues: CAWSLGQGPYYEQYF.

The genes are TRBV27 and TRBJ1-4, with D perhaps TRBD1 (5 bases). V was cut by 5 bases and J by 8 bases, with 21 bases left in between. Germline CDR1 and CDR2: MNHEY and SMNVEV (reference sequence). The CDR3 contains 16 residues. The CDR3 sequence is CASSLTPGPYSEKLFF. The DNA for the CDR3 is TGTGCCAGCAGTCTCACACCGGGACCCTACTCGGAAAAACTGTTTTTT.